The sequence of this TCR beta chain was determined in a study of Ad26.COV2.S vaccination and SARS-CoV-2 variants (dated by TCRdb to the early 2020s). In terms of the full investigation: Donors in the vaccine arm were drawn from COV1001, a multicentre, randomized, double-blind, placebo-controlled phase I-IIa trial testing Ad26.COV2.S in healthy adults. The TCR-sequenced set comprised around 30 samples: around 20 Ad26.COV2.S vaccine recipients, 5 placebo recipients and 8 SARS-CoV-2 convalescent individuals. TCRbeta repertoire sequencing served as the tool for gauging how specific and how broad the SARS-CoV-2-reactive T cell receptors were following Ad26.COV2.S vaccination. Trial participants were randomized into five groups of five, in which low-dose or high-dose Ad26.COV2.S was given once or twice, or placebo was given on both occasions. Dosing of Ad26.COV2.S was intramuscular, at either 5x10^10 or 1x10^11 viral particles, delivered as one shot or as two shots spaced 56 days apart. Throughout the experiments and outcome assessment, investigators stayed blinded to trial group allocation. Paper-wide results and their limitations: Substantial breadth of spike-specific CD8+ and CD4+ T cell responses was reported after vaccination. Compared with placebo recipients, Ad26.COV2.S recipients showed higher spike-specific TCR breadth (P = 0.0014). The study was not powered to compare responses between vaccine doses or regimens. The authors noted that the TCR breadth and depth analyses may have underestimated total T cell responses. Vaccine and placebo recipients had similar non-spike TCR breadth, a finding consistent with the vaccine containing only spike.

Concerning this clone itself: The antigen it recognizes is unknown. The DNA is omitted, as the CDR3 cannot be located on it reliably, and the CDR3 follows TCRdb's listing.

The sample's treatment or condition, from its label and the paper: 15 to 20 received Ad26.COV2.S at low or high dose, single or two shots; 5 received placebo; per-sample allocation not given. For vaccine and placebo recipients, repertoires were sequenced using samples collected on day 63 after the first injection. Between 29 July and 7 August 2020, Cohort 1b enrolled about two dozen adults aged 18-55 years at one site in Boston, USA. Ad26.COV2.S was a replication-incompetent adenovirus type 26 vector expressing a prefusion-stabilized SARS-CoV-2 spike protein from the original Wuhan strain. The immunoSEQ Assay was the method used to sequence TCRbeta CDR3 regions. After extraction, genomic DNA underwent amplification by bias-controlled multiplex PCR, followed by high-throughput sequencing. The authors processed their data as follows. To quantify the absolute abundance of every unique TCRbeta CDR3 region, sequences were collapsed and filtered. Usable DNA was measured by amplifying reference genes present in all nucleated cells, and TCRbeta template counts were normalized to that usable DNA to estimate T cell fraction. Repertoire TCRs were annotated as SARS-CoV-2-specific when V gene, CDR3 amino acid sequence and J gene were exactly matched to a known reactive TCR set. The reference SARS-CoV-2 TCR set was derived from MIRA and filtered for enrichment in COVID-19-positive ImmuneCODE repertoires, a step that removed public or cross-reactive TCRs. Using the MIRA antigens, annotated TCRs were further analysed by specific ORF or by position within an ORF. Depth was the summed frequency of annotated unique rearrangements, while breadth was defined as annotated unique rearrangements over total unique productive rearrangements. TCR breadth was compared between groups using two-sided Wilcoxon rank-sum tests. TCRdb took this table from immuneACCESS and kept in-frame rearrangements with V and J called. Such tables lack part of the clones; where checked against another copy, unresolved V genes explain under half of the gap, and the rest is unexplained. For V, J and clone size, that table is used; D and trimming come from the DNA. Present in this sample are approximately 240,000 clones, roughly 90% of which were seen just once. The ten largest make up about 10% of the sample.

The germline V gene encodes CDR1 MDHEN and CDR2 SYDVKM. The CDR3 covers 16 residues, taking in both the cysteine and the phenylalanine. This specimen was peripheral blood, taken in a trial of Ad26.COV2.S vaccine versus placebo. The receptor was derived from a person aged 18 to 59 who received the Ad26.COV2.S COVID-19 vaccine or a placebo. The chain is made from TRBV28 and TRBJ2-4. CDR3 region: CASSSSGARAKNIQYF.